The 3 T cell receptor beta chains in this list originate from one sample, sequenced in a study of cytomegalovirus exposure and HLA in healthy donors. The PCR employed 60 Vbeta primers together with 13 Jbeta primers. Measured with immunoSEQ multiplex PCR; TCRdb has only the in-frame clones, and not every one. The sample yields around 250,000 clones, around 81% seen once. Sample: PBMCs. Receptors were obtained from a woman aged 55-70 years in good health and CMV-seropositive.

Here the CDR3 reads CASRYRDRGSYEQYF. The CDR3, as DNA: TGTGCCAGCAGATACCGGGACAGGGGCTCCTACGAGCAGTACTTC. The rearrangement uses TRBV28 and TRBJ2-7; 10 bases match TRBD1. Per the germline V gene, CDR1 is MDHEN and CDR2 is SYDVKM. Unmatched junction bases numbered 5, after V lost 6 bases and J lost 0 bases. This CDR3 comprises 15 residues. Drawing the rest from reference TRBV28 and TRBJ2-7, the complete variable domain is DVKVTQSSRYLVKRTGEKVFLECVQDMDHENMFWYRQDPGLGLRLIYFSYDVKMKEKGDIPEGYSVSREKKERFSLILESASTNQTSMYLCASRYRDRGSYEQYFGPGTRLTVT.

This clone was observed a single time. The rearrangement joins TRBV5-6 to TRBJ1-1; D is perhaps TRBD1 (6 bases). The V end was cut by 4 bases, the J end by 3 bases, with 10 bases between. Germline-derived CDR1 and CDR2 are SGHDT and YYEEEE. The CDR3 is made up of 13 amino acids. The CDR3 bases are TGTGCCAGCAGCCAGGACAGACACACTGAAGCTTTCTTT. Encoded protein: CASSQDRHTEAFF.

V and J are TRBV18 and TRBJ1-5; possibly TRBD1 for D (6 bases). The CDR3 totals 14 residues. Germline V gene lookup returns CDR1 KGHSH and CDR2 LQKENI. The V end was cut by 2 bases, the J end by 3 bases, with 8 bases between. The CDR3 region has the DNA TGTGCCAGCTCACCAGAGGGGGTCAATCAGCCCCAGCATTTT. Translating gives CASSPEGVNQPQHF. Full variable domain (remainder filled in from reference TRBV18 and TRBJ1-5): NAGVMQNPRHLVRRRGQEARLRCSPMKGHSHVYWYRQLPEEGLKFMVYLQKENIIDESGMPKERFSAEFPKEGPSILRIQQVVRGDSAAYFCASSPEGVNQPQHFGDGTRLSIL.